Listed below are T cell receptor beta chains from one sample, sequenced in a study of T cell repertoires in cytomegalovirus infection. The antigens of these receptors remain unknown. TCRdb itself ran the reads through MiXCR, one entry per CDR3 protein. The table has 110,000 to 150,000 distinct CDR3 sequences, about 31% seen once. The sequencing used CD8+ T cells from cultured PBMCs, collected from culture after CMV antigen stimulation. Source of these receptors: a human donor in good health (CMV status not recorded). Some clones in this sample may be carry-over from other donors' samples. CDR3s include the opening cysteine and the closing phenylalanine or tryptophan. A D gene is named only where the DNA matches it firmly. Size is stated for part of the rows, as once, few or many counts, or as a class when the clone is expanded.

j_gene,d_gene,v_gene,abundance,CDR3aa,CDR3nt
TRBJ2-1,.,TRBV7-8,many,CASSLEELSSYNEQFF,TGTGCCAGCAGCTTAGAGGAGTTGAGCTCCTACAATGAGCAGTTCTTC
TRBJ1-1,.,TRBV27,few,CASSLRKGGTEAFF,TGTGCCAGCAGTTTAAGGAAGGGCGGGACTGAAGCTTTCTTT
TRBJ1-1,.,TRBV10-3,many,CAISDWGLDTEAFF,TGTGCCATCAGTGATTGGGGGCTGGACACTGAAGCTTTCTTT
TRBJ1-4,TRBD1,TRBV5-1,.,CASSLWGQVNEKLFF,TGCGCCAGCAGCTTGTGGGGACAGGTGAATGAAAAACTGTTTTTT
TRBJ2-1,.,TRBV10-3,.,CAGGPTGNEQFF,TGTGCGGGGGGTCCGACGGGGAATGAGCAGTTCTTC
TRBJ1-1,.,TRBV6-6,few,CASSYSTDRVGTEAFF,TGTGCCAGCAGTTACTCTACCGATAGGGTAGGCACTGAAGCTTTCTTT
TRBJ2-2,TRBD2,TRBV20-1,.,CSARDRLAGGRVTGELFF,TGCAGTGCTAGAGATAGACTAGCGGGGGGGCGGGTCACCGGGGAGCTGTTTTTT
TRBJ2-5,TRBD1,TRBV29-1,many,CSVSPFARGRGTQYF,TGCAGCGTTTCTCCCTTTGCCAGGGGGCGTGGGACCCAGTACTTC
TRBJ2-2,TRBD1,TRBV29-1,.,CSVEARGQGQNTGELFF,TGCAGCGTTGAAGCTCGAGGACAGGGACAGAACACCGGGGAGCTGTTTTTT
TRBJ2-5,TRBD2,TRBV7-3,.,CASSASGGPGETQYF,TGTGCCAGCTCAGCTAGCGGGGGGCCGGGAGAGACCCAGTACTTC
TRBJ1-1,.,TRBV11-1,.,CASSRQSNEAFF,TGTGCCAGCAGCCGACAGTCTAATGAAGCTTTCTTT
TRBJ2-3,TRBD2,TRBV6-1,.,CASSEALGSGVLTDTQYF,TGTGCCAGCAGTGAAGCTCTAGGCAGCGGGGTCCTCACAGATACGCAGTATTTT
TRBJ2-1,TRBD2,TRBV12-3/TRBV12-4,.,CASSFPGLAGGQGQQFF,TGTGCCAGCAGTTTTCCGGGACTAGCGGGGGGCCAGGGGCAGCAGTTCTTC
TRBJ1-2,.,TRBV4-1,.,CASSHRTGDSGYTF,TGCGCCAGCAGCCACCGAACGGGGGACTCTGGCTACACCTTC
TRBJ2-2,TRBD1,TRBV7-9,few,CASSSVDRGFPGELFF,TGTGCCAGCAGCTCCGTGGACAGGGGATTCCCCGGGGAGCTGTTTTTT
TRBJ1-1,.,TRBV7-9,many,CASSLPGPPEAFF,TGTGCCAGCAGCTTACCCGGTCCTCCTGAAGCTTTCTTT
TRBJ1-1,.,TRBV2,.,CASTDSYEAFF,TGTGCCAGCACTGACAGCTATGAAGCTTTCTTT
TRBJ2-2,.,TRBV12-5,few,CASGFTSGTGELFF,TGTGCTAGTGGTTTTACTTCTGGAACCGGGGAGCTGTTTTTT
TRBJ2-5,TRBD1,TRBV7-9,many,CASSSPPGGQGIEETQYF,TGTGCCAGCAGCTCCCCTCCTGGGGGACAGGGTATCGAGGAGACCCAGTACTTC
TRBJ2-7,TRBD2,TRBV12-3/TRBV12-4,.,CASSLSERDGNYEQYF,TGTGCCAGCAGTTTATCTGAGCGGGACGGAAACTACGAGCAGTACTTC
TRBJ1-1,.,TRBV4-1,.,CASSRPLGGTEAFF,TGCGCCAGCAGCCGACCTCTAGGGGGAACTGAAGCTTTCTTT
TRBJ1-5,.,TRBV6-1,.,CASSEAGREGRRDQPQHF,TGTGCCAGCAGTGAAGCCGGCAGGGAGGGCCGGCGGGATCAGCCCCAGCATTTT
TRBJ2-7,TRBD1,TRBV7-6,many,CASSRPRDSSSYEQYF,TGTGCCAGCAGCCGTCCCCGGGACAGCAGCTCCTACGAGCAGTACTTC
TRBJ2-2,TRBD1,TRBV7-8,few,CASSLGQNANTGELFF,TGTGCCAGCAGCTTGGGACAGAACGCGAACACCGGGGAGCTGTTTTTT
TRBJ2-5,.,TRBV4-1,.,CASSQGYSQETQYF,TGCGCCAGCAGCCAAGGTTACAGTCAAGAGACCCAGTACTTC
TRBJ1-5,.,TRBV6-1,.,CASRMGGPQPQHF,TGTGCCAGCAGGATGGGGGGGCCTCAGCCCCAGCATTTT
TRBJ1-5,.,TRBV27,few,CASSWGSNQPQHF,TGTGCCAGCAGTTGGGGAAGCAATCAGCCCCAGCATTTT
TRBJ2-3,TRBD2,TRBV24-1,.,CATSDTPAGGFADTQYF,TGTGCCACCAGTGATACCCCAGCGGGGGGTTTCGCAGATACGCAGTATTTT
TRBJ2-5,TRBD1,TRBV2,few,CASSLRGDRGPLSAQYF,TGTGCCAGCAGCCTTCGAGGGGACAGGGGCCCTCTAAGCGCCCAGTACTTC
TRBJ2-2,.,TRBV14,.,CASSQSHRELFF,TGTGCCAGCAGCCAAAGTCACAGGGAGCTGTTTTTT
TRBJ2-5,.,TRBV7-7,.,CASSPRLQETQYF,TGTGCCAGCAGCCCCCGACTCCAAGAGACCCAGTACTTC
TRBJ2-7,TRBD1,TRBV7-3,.,CASSLWAPGQGNYEQYF,TGTGCCAGCAGCTTATGGGCACCGGGACAGGGGAACTACGAGCAGTACTTC
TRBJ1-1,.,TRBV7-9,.,CASSENSGALAFF,TGTGCCAGCAGCGAGAACTCGGGGGCGCTTGCTTTCTTT
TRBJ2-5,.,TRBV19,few,CASTTMSGGQETQYF,TGTGCCAGTACGACTATGTCTGGAGGTCAAGAGACCCAGTACTTC
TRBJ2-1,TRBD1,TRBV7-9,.,CASSLFDRGLRNEQFF,TGTGCCAGCAGCTTATTTGACAGGGGGCTTCGGAATGAGCAGTTCTTC
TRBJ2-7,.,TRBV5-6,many,CASSWEDNSYEQYF,TGTGCCAGCTCCTGGGAGGACAATTCCTACGAGCAGTACTTC
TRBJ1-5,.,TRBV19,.,CASSIDGLQPQHF,TGTGCCAGTAGTATAGATGGGCTTCAGCCCCAGCATTTT
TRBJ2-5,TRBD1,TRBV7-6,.,CASSDSSGTGVGETQYF,TGTGCCAGCAGCGACTCATCCGGGACAGGGGTGGGAGAGACCCAGTACTTC
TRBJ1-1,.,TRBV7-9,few,CASGGGNTEAFF,TGTGCCAGCGGTGGGGGGAACACTGAAGCTTTCTTT
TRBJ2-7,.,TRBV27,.,CASSTGLWYEQYF,TGTGCCAGCAGTACGGGGCTTTGGTACGAGCAGTACTTC
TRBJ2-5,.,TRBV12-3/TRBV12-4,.,CASSPHGAQETQYF,TGTGCCAGCAGTCCTCACGGAGCTCAAGAGACCCAGTACTTC
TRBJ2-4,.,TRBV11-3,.,CASRFLAKNIQYF,TGTGCCAGCAGATTTTTAGCCAAAAACATTCAGTACTTC